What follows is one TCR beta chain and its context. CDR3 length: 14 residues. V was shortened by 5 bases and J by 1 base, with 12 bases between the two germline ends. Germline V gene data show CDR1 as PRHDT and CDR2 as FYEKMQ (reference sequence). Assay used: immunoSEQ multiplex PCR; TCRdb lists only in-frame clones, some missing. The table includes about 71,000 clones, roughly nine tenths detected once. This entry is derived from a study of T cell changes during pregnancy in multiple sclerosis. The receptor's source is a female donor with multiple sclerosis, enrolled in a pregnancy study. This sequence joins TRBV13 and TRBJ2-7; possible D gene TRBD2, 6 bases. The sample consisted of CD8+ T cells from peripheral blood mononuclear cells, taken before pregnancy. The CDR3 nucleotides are TGTGCCAGCAGCCCCGGGGGACCTTCCTACGAGCAGTACTTC. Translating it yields CASSPGGPSYEQYF. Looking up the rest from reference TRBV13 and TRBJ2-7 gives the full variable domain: AAGVIQSPRHLIKEKRETATLKCYPIPRHDTVYWYQQGPGQDPQFLISFYEKMQSDKGSIPDRFSAQQFSDYHSELNMSSLELGDSALYFCASSPGGPSYEQYFGPGTRLTVT.